This T cell receptor (beta chain) was recorded in a study of cytomegalovirus exposure and HLA in healthy donors listed by TCRdb under 2017. The study in broad terms: According to an earlier analysis of 550 to 750 of the donors, 150 million to 200 million T cells yielded some 110 million unique TCR beta sequences and about 300 Gb of sequence data. Among the roughly 390 genotyped donors, 75% to 90% belonged to the genetic ancestry cluster associated with self-reported Caucasian donors. In the later analysis, no new phenotypic data were used to find candidate immune exposures; instead, reliance was placed on TCR beta sequences and their occurrence across donors. Around 300 gigabases of sequencing data and approximately 93 million unique TCR sequences were included in an early release covering roughly 700 HLA-typed donors. HLA typing covered class I and class II loci at four-digit resolution. The number of donors typed differed by locus, with roughly 620-630 for A, B, C, DRB1 and DQB1, about 500 for DQA1, 600 to 610 for DPA1, and over 400 for DPB1. Along with the roughly 670-subject first cohort, a separate validation cohort of over a hundred different subjects was used. High-throughput TCR immunosequencing, statistical association of individual TCRs with disease status, and machine learning were combined to predict cytomegalovirus infection status. The study used immunosequencing to profile the T cell repertoires of approximately 630 subjects and linked those repertoires to cytomegalovirus serostatus. Among 398 genotyped donors of the cohort, an average of around 240,000 unique TCR beta nucleotide sequences were sequenced per donor, 15% to 20% of them non-productive. An earlier analysis of some 600 of the donors applied high-throughput TCR beta sequencing to assess whether each TCR beta V gene segment acted as functional or pseudogenic. Every discovery cohort repertoire had been produced on one sequencing platform. The study aimed to test whether cataloging public T cell receptors could reveal signatures of past pathogen exposure. Five DR-DQ haplotypes were handled as single units for association and clustering because linkage in the cohort was strong. A later genetic analysis used genome-wide SNP genotypes for about 65% of the roughly 700 donors, treating that subset as a discovery cohort. Donor age, sex, ethnicity and CMV serostatus were compiled together with the repertoire data. A later analysis re-analyzed previously published TCR beta repertoires from roughly 690 donors and added high-resolution HLA genotyping to study TCR occurrence patterns. The paper as a whole reports these results and caveats: Because HLA typing was unavailable for some donors at each locus, only the typed subset was used in association tests. Compared with the approximately 600-donor mean, donors in an Asian-associated ancestry cluster had fewer N-insertions in productive TCRs, according to a later genetic analysis. Only TCR beta chains were sequenced in this cohort, and the absence of alpha or paired-chain data limited detectable features. Correlated functional status among segregating V segments might reflect linkage disequilibrium, but an unknown experimental factor could not be ruled out. The classifier was reported to diagnose cytomegalovirus status with high specificity and sensitivity in both the original cohort and the validation cohort. Strong co-occurrence of HLA alleles, especially DR and DQ, made assigning TCR associations to individual alleles difficult. Some IMGT-functional V segments, including TRBV6-2 and TRBV6-3, could not be told apart with the 87-base-pair reads, so those segments were excluded. Across donors, most TCR sequences were observed very rarely, whereas some public TCRs were present in many individuals. In a later analysis, several top co-occurrence clusters were reported to appear linked to parvovirus B19, influenza, CMV and Epstein-Barr virus. A later analysis found that most CMV-associated TCR beta chains appeared HLA-restricted, with HLA associations seemingly driven largely by CMV exposure. A group of highly shared sequence variants was considered likely to be a technical artifact of the sequencing pipeline. Immune exposure information for the cohort was limited to CMV serostatus. In a later analysis, TCR association rates were found to vary across HLA loci, with the most associated TCRs seen for DRB1 alleles and the fewest for HLA-C alleles. Sequencing depth was assumed to be roughly uniform across donors in the presence/absence analyses, though that assumption may not hold. A further reported finding was that TCR beta sequences accurately predicted the HLA-A and HLA-B alleles for most subjects in the first cohort. In a later analysis, HLA-associated TCR beta chains were found to be more clonally expanded and to have lower generation probabilities than equally common non-associated chains. An earlier analysis of around 500 of the donors showed that most TCR beta V segments appeared in productive rearrangements either about 87% or about 30% of the time, which broadly matched IMGT annotations. A later genetic analysis associated a missense DCLRE1C variant with V-gene and J-gene trimming of TCR beta chains, and an independent cohort replicated the association. The authors suggested that the approach could potentially be generalized to other disease states and immunological phenotypes. A few of the identified cytomegalovirus-associated TCR beta chains were confirmed in vitro to be specific for cytomegalovirus antigens. At a false discovery rate of 0.05, a later analysis linked fewer than 20,000 TCR beta sequences to specific HLA alleles. A total of 150 to 200 TCR beta chains were listed by the study as associated with cytomegalovirus. Approximately 18 rarely observed V segments, including chromosome 9 orphons, were excluded from the earlier analysis of a few hundred of the donors because counts were too low.

To prepare the library, the immunoSEQ multiplex PCR assay was applied. For the multiplex PCR, a mixture combining 60 forward primers for TCR Vbeta segments and 13 reverse primers for TCR Jbeta segments was used. A multiplex PCR assay on genomic DNA amplified the CDR3 region of rearranged TCR beta genes. The Illumina HiSeq System was used to sequence the amplified TCR beta libraries as 87-base-pair reads. Per the source publication's procedure: In a later analysis, approximately 74 million unique TCR beta chains were counted across the roughly 700 repertoires, and roughly 11 million of these chains were shared by at least two donors. To remove PCR and sequencing errors, raw reads were error-corrected and collapsed into unique sequences using a nearest-neighbor algorithm that merged closely related sequences. To assign V, D and J gene segments, CDR3 sequences were aligned to IMGT reference sequences. For a sequence to be retained, a match of at least six nucleotides was required to both a V gene segment and a J gene segment. Rearrangements were classified as productive when the CDR3 lacked stop codons and remained in frame with V and J, and all other rearrangements were classified as non-productive. CDR3 was defined by IMGT convention, running from the second conserved V-encoded cysteine to the conserved J-encoded phenylalanine. The earlier analysis of about 560 of the donors excluded any sequence lacking an unambiguous match to a single V gene segment. An earlier analysis of a few hundred of the donors called V segments functional above 56.7% productive rearrangements and segregating when the between-donor standard deviation exceeded 5%. A statistical classification framework was developed to diagnose cytomegalovirus status using the catalog of TCR beta chain sequences. A later analysis assigned V and J genes by comparing TCR nucleotide sequences with IMGT/GENE-DB human TR gene sequences. In a later analysis, CDR3 sequences and most-parsimonious VDJ recombination scenarios were assigned using the TCRdist pipeline. In a later analysis, each TCR beta chain was defined by its CDR3 amino acid sequence together with its V-gene family, and reads lacking a unique V-gene family were excluded. A later analysis removed 550 to 700 highly shared, low-generation-probability nucleotide sequences to deal with suspected cross-contamination and a sequencing artifact. In a later analysis, a clonal expansion index for each public chain was calculated from normalized within-repertoire ranks of inferred template counts. Generation probabilities in a later analysis came from a VDJ recombination model fitted to out-of-frame rearrangements, and those results were checked against IGoR. In a later analysis, TCR-TCR, TCR-HLA and TCR-CMV co-occurrence was scored with hypergeometric tests, and a repertoire-size bias correction was applied to TCR pairs. To estimate false discovery rates, a later analysis permuted the HLA or CMV assignments 20 times. In a later analysis, co-occurring TCRs were grouped with DBSCAN, and TCRdist sequence similarity was added when clustering was performed within HLA-allele-positive subsets. Co-occurrence clustering excluded repertoires with fewer than 30,000 or more than 120,000 public chains, plus five with anomalous nucleotide sharing. TCRdb holds this immuneACCESS table with in-frame rearrangements only. Some clones are missing; in checked studies, unresolved V genes explain under half, and the rest has no known cause. The DNA was the basis for D and trimming; V, J and clone size are from that table. The sample table on file contains some 200,000 clones. The ten largest make up 6.5% of the sample.

As concerns this clone: The antigen it binds to is not known.

The cohort consisted of more than 650 healthy bone marrow donors. All cohort members were sampled while nominally healthy, although unrecorded immune exposures were likely present. The donor tested CMV seronegative, placing the donor among the 350 or so seronegative members of the cohort. A peripheral blood sample was provided by each donor, and peripheral blood mononuclear cells were used for TCR beta sequencing. The Qiagen DNeasy Blood Extraction Kit was used to extract genomic DNA from the blood cell samples. Reading from cysteine to phenylalanine, the CDR3 counts 16 amino acids. The kept DNA is CDR3 alone, 48 bases in frame from the first base. V and J are truncated by 5 bases and 1 base respectively, leaving an intervening sequence of 14 bases. CDR1 is given as SNHLY and CDR2 as FYNNEI, both from the germline V gene.

Sequences were obtained from PBMCs. The TCR originated in a young man in good health and CMV-seronegative. The chain is assembled from TRBV2 and TRBJ2-2; no confident D gene assignment can be made. The sequenced DNA: TGTGCCAGCAGTTCCCAAAGCGCTATGAACACCGGGGAGCTGTTTTTT. This sequence encodes CASSSQSAMNTGELFF.